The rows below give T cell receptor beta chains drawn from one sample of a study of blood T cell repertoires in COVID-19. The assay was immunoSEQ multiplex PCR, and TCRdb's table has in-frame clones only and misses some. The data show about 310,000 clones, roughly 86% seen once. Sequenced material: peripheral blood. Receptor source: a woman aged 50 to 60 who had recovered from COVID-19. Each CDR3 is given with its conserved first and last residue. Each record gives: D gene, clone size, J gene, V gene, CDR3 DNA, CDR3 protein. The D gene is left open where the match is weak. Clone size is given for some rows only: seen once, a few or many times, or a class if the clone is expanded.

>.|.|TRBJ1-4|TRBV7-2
TGTGCCAGCAGCTTTAGTACAGGGAGTAATGAAAAACTGTTTTTT
CASSFSTGSNEKLFF
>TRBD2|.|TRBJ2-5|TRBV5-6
TGTGTCAGCAGCCCGGGACTAGCGGGCCAAGAGACCCAGTACTTC
CVSSPGLAGQETQYF
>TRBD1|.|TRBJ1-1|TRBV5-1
TGCGCCAGCAGCTCGGACAGGGTGAACACTGAAGCTTTCTTT
CASSSDRVNTEAFF
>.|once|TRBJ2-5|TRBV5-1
TGCGCCAGCAGCTATCTTAGCGGTCTGGGGGAGACCCAGTACTTC
CASSYLSGLGETQYF
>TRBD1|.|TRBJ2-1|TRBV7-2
TGTGCCAGCAGCCCCGGACAGGGGGGTGAGCAGTTCTTC
CASSPGQGGEQFF
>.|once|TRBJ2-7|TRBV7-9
TGTGCCAGCAGCTTAGATTTGCGGGGCAGCTCCTACGAGCAGTACTTC
CASSLDLRGSSYEQYF
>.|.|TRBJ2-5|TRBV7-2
TGTGCCAGCAGCTTAGGCAGGTCCGCGGAGACCCAGTACTTC
CASSLGRSAETQYF
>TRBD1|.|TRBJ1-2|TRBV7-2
TGTGCCAGCAGCTTTGCAGGGGGCGCGTATGGCTACACCTTC
CASSFAGGAYGYTF
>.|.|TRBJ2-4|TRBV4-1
TGCGCCAGCAGCCAAGAGAAGGGGGTCGACAAAAACATTCAGTACTTC
CASSQEKGVDKNIQYF
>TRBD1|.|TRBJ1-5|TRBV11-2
TGTGCCAGCAGCTCACAGGGGTGGGGTCAGCCCCAGCATTTT
CASSSQGWGQPQHF
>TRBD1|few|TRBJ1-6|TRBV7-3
TGTGCCAGCAGCCCGGATGGGACAGGCAATTCACCCCTCCACTTT
CASSPDGTGNSPLHF
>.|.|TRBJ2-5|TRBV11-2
TGTGCCAGCAGCTTAGTACGCAGGACATACACCTTAGGAAAAGAGACCCAGTACTTC
CASSLVRRTYTLGKETQYF
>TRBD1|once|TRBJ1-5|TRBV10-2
TGCGCCATCCTACCGACAGGGTGGAATCAGCCCCAGCATTTT
CAILPTGWNQPQHF
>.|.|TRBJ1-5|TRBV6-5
TGTGCCAGCCGGGGGGCCGGCCAGCCCCAGCATTTT
CASRGAGQPQHF
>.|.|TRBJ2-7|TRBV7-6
TGTGCCAGCAGCTTGGGGCGGGAATCCTACGAGCAGTACTTC
CASSLGRESYEQYF
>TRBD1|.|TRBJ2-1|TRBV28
TGTGCCAGCAGAACAGGGGGCCTCTACAATGAGCAGTTCTTC
CASRTGGLYNEQFF
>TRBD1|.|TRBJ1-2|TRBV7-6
TGTGCCAGCAGCTCGGACAGGGGTTACGGCTACACCTTC
CASSSDRGYGYTF
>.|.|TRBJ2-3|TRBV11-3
TGTGCCAGCAGCGACCTTGGGACTACAGATACGCAGTATTTT
CASSDLGTTDTQYF
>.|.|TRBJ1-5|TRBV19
TGTGCCAGTAGTATCAGGGGCCGGAATCAGCCCCAGCATTTT
CASSIRGRNQPQHF
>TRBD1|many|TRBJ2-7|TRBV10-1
TGCGCCAGCAGTTATTTCGGACAGGGGAGCTCCTACGAGCAGTACTTC
CASSYFGQGSSYEQYF
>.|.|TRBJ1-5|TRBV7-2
TGTGCCAGCAGCTTAGACCCTCAGGGTAGGAATCAGCCCCAGCATTTT
CASSLDPQGRNQPQHF
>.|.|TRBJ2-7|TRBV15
TGTGCCACCAGCATTGCGGGAATTTCCTACGAGCAGTACTTC
CATSIAGISYEQYF
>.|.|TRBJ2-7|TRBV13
TGTGCCAGCGGACAGCACTCCTACGAGCAGTACTTC
CASGQHSYEQYF
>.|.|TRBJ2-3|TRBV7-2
TGTGCCAGCAGCTTAACGTTTAACAGATATCAGTATTTT
CASSLTFNRYQYF
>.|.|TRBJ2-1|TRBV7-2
TGTGCCAGCAGCTTGAACAGCTACAATGAGCAGTTCTTC
CASSLNSYNEQFF
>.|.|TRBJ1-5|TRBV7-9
TGTGCCAGCAGCTTCAATCCCGGGCCCCAGCATTTT
CASSFNPGPQHF
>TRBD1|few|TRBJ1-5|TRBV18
TGTGCCAGCTCATCAACGACAGGGCCAGGGCAGCCCCAGCATTTT
CASSSTTGPGQPQHF
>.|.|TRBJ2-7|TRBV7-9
TGTGCCAGCAGTCGTAATTTAAGCCCGAACTACGAGCAGTACTTC
CASSRNLSPNYEQYF